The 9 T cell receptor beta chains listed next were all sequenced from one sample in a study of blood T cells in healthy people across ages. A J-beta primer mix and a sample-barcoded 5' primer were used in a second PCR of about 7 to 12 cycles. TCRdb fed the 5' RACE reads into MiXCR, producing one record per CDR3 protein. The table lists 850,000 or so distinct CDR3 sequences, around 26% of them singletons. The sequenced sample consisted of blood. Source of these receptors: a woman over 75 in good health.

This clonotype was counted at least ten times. CDR3 amino acids: CASSFGASTDTQYF. CDR3 nucleotide sequence: TGTGCCAGCAGCTTCGGGGCTAGCACAGATACGCAGTATTTT. The rearrangement joins TRBV7-6 to TRBJ2-3, with D perhaps assigned TRBD1 or TRBD2 (5 bases each). This CDR3 spans 14 amino acids. CDR1 is SGHVS, CDR2 FNYEAQ, per germline. With 3 bases removed from V and 0 bases from J, the gap between germline ends came to 7 bases.

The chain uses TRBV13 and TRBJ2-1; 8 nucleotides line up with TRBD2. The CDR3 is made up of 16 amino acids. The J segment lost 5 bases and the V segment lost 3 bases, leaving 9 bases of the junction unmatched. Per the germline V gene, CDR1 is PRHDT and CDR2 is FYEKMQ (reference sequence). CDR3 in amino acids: CASSFRPGTRDNEQFF. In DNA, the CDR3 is TGTGCCAGCAGCTTCCGCCCCGGGACTAGAGACAATGAGCAGTTCTTC.

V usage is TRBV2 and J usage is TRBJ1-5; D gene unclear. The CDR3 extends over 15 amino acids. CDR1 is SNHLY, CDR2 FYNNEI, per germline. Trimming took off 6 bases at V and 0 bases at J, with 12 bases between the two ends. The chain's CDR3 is CASRGIELSNQPQHF. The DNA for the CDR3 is TGTGCCAGCAGGGGGATCGAACTTAGCAATCAGCCCCAGCATTTT.

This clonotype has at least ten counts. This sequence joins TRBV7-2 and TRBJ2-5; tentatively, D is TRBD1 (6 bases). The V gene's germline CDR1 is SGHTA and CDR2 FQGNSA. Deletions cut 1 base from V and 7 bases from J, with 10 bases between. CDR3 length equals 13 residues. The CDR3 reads CASSLEGDRTQYF. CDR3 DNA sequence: TGTGCCAGCAGCTTAGAGGGGGATCGGACCCAGTACTTC.

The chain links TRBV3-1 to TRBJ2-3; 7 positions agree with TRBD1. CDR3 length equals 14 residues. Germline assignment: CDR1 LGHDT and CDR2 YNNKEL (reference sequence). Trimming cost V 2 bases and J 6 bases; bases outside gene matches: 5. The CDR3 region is CASSQLTGDDTQYF. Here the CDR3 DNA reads TGTGCCAGCAGCCAACTCACAGGGGACGATACGCAGTATTTT.

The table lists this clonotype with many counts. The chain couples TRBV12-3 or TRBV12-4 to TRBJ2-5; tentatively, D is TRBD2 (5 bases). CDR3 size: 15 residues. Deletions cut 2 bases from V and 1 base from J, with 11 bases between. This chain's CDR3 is CASSLRRALQETQYF. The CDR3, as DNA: TGTGCCAGCAGTTTAAGGCGGGCACTCCAAGAGACCCAGTACTTC.

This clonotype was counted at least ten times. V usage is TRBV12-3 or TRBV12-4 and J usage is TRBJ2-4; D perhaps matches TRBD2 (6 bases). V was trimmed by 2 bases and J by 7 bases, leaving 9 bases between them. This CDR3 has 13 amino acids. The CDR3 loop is CASSLNGGNIQYF. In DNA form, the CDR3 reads TGTGCCAGCAGTTTAAATGGGGGGAACATTCAGTACTTC.

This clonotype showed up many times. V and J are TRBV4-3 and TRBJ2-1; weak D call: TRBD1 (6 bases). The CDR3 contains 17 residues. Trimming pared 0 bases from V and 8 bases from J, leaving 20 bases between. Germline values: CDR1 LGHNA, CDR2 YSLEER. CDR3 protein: CASSQEPPGQVLHEQFF. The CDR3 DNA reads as TGCGCCAGCAGCCAAGAGCCACCGGGACAAGTCCTTCATGAGCAGTTCTTC.

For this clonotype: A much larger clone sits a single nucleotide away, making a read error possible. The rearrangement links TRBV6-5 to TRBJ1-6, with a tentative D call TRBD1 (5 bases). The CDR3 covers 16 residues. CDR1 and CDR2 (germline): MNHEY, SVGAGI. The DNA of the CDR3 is TGTGCCTGCAGCCCCGCCGGATGGGGCCGAAATTCACCCCTCCACTTT. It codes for CACSPAGWGRNSPLHF.